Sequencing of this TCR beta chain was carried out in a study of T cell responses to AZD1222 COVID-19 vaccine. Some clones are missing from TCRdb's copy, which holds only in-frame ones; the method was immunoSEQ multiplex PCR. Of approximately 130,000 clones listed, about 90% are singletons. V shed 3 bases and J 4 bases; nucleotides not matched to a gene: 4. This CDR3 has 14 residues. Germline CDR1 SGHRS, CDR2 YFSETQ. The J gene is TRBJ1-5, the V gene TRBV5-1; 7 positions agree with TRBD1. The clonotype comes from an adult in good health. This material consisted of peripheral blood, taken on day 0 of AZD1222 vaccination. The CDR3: CASSSGQINQPQHF. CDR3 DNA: TGCGCCAGCAGCTCGGGACAGATAAATCAGCCCCAGCATTTT.